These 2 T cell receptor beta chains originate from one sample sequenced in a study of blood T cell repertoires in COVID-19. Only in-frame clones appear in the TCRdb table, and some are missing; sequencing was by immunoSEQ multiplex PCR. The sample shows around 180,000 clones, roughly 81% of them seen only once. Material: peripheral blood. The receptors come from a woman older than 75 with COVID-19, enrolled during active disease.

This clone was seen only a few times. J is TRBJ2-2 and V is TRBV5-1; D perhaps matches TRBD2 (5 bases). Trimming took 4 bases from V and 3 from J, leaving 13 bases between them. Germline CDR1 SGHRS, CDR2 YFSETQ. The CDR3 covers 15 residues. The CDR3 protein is CASSAYRRDTGELFF. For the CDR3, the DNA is TGCGCCAGCAGCGCATATCGGCGGGACACCGGGGAGCTGTTTTTT.

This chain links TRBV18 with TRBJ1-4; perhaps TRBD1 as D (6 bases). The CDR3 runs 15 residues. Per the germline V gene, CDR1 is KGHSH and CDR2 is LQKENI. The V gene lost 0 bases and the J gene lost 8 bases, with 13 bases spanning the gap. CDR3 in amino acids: CASSPPTGNQEKLFF. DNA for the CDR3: TGTGCCAGCTCACCACCGACAGGCAACCAGGAAAAACTGTTTTTT.